The 27 T cell receptor beta chains presented below share a single source sample, sequenced in a study of a mutant IDH1 vaccine in newly diagnosed glioma. Profiled with immunoSEQ multiplex PCR; TCRdb holds only in-frame clones, not every one. Of 58,000 or so clones in the sample, about nine tenths were seen once. Their target antigens are unknown. As to time point: week 35, safety follow-up. Vaccination used 300 ug of mutant IDH1 20-mer peptide per dose, with topical imiquimod. The sample consisted of PBMCs, taken from a glioma patient whose treatment included an IDH1 peptide vaccine. Every receptor here comes from a man in his forties with glioma.

The chain employs TRBV5-1 and TRBJ1-4, with D perhaps TRBD1 (5 bases). CDR1 SGHRS and CDR2 YFSETQ come from the germline V gene. The CDR3 sequence is 14 residues long. V was trimmed by 0 bases and J by 8 bases, leaving 11 bases between them. DNA of the CDR3: TGCGCCAGCAGCTTGGGGCAGGGCTTGGAAAAACTGTTTTTT. Its translation: CASSLGQGLEKLFF.

The V gene is TRBV5-1, the J gene TRBJ1-1; 9 bases agree with TRBD1. Germline CDR1 SGHRS, CDR2 YFSETQ. The CDR3 loop spans 15 amino acids. The junction had 12 bases not matched to a gene; V was cut back by 4 bases and J by 8 bases. CDR3 sequence (DNA): TGCGCCAGCAGCGGGGACAGGGTCTTCTCTTCCGAAGCTTTCTTT. Translating it yields CASSGDRVFSSEAFF.

The chain recombines TRBV27 with TRBJ1-1, with D perhaps TRBD1 (5 bases). Between the trimmed V and J ends, which lost 1 base and 4 bases, there was a span of 13 bases. Per germline, CDR1 MNHEY and CDR2 SMNVEV (reference sequence). CDR3 length equals 15 residues. CDR3 in DNA: TGTGCCAGCAGTTTATTTGGGGGAATGGGCACTGAAGCTTTCTTT. Translation: CASSLFGGMGTEAFF.

The chain combines TRBV2 with TRBJ2-5; D gene uncertain. The CDR3 is 11 amino acids. Germline CDR1 reads SNHLY; CDR2 reads FYNNEI. With 1 base removed from V and 5 bases from J, the gap between germline ends came to 2 bases. The CDR3 protein is CASSEEETQYF. The CDR3 nucleotides are TGTGCCAGCAGTGAAGAGGAGACCCAGTACTTC.

The V and J genes are TRBV9 and TRBJ1-2; weak D call: TRBD1 (6 bases). The V end lost 1 base, the J end lost 3 bases, and 19 bases lay between the germline ends. The V gene's germline CDR1 is SGDLS and CDR2 YYNGEE. The CDR3 has 17 residues. CDR3 sequence: CASSVLPTGNNDYGYTF. The CDR3 DNA reads TGTGCCAGCAGCGTACTACCCACAGGGAACAACGACTATGGCTACACCTTC.

This clone is a singleton in its sample. CDR3 DNA: TGTGCCAGCAGTTACTCTCCGGGGACATCTAACTATGGCTACACCTTC. Translation gives CASSYSPGTSNYGYTF. The V and J genes are TRBV6-5 and TRBJ1-2, with D perhaps matching TRBD1 (6 bases). Trimming left V 0 bases short and J 0 bases short, with 11 bases between. CDR1 is MNHEY and CDR2 is SVGAGI in the germline V gene. The CDR3 covers 16 residues.

V usage is TRBV10-2 and J usage is TRBJ1-3; D is perhaps TRBD1 (6 bases). This CDR3 comprises 18 residues. The germline V and J ends were trimmed by 2 bases and 0 bases, with 17 bases remaining between them. The V gene's germline CDR1 is WSHSY and CDR2 SAAADI. The chain's CDR3 is CASSEGPRTARSGNTIYF. Written as DNA, the CDR3 is TGCGCCAGCAGTGAGGGACCTAGGACAGCCCGCTCTGGAAACACCATATATTTT.

This clone appeared once. The rearrangement joins TRBV27 to TRBJ2-7; weak D call: TRBD2 (7 bases). The CDR3 spans 15 residues. Germline V CDR1 and CDR2: MNHEY, SMNVEV (reference sequence). Trimming removed 7 bases at V and 3 bases at J, with 19 bases between. The CDR3 protein is CASKLGGAHIYEQYF. CDR3 nucleotides: TGTGCCAGCAAACTAGGGGGGGCGCACATCTACGAGCAGTACTTC.

This chain joins TRBV29-1 and TRBJ2-7, with D possibly TRBD2 on 5 matching bases. V shed 6 bases and J shed 0 bases, with 12 bases lying between them. The CDR3 has 13 residues. CDR1 and CDR2 (germline): SQVTM, ANQGSEA. CDR3 DNA: TGCAGCGTCCGAGCGGAGTTCTCCTACGAGCAGTACTTC. Translating gives CSVRAEFSYEQYF.

This chain joins TRBV19 and TRBJ2-2; TRBD2 matches at 13 bases. V lost 5 bases, J lost 5 bases, and 8 bases stayed unmatched. Germline loops: CDR1 LNHDA, CDR2 SQIVND (reference sequence). There are 17 residues in the CDR3. CDR3 region: CASSSQGLAGVTGELFF. In DNA form, the CDR3 reads TGTGCCAGTAGTTCCCAAGGACTAGCGGGAGTAACCGGGGAGCTGTTTTTT.

The chain couples TRBV6-5 to TRBJ1-1; 9 nucleotides align to TRBD1. This CDR3 region has 15 residues. V lost 2 bases and J lost 3; bases outside the gene matches: 4. Germline V gives CDR1 MNHEY, CDR2 SVGAGI. Here the CDR3 reads CASSYRDRVDTEAFF. As DNA, the CDR3 is TGTGCCAGCAGTTACCGGGACAGGGTGGACACTGAAGCTTTCTTT.

Here the CDR3 DNA reads TGTGCCAGCAGCTTACGGACAAAGGGAACCCACGAGCAGTACTTC. Its translation is CASSLRTKGTHEQYF. The chain recombines TRBV13 with TRBJ2-7, with a tentative D call TRBD1 (5 bases). V lost 2 bases, J lost 5 bases, and 16 bases lay in between. Germline V CDR1 and CDR2: PRHDT, FYEKMQ (reference sequence). This CDR3 spans 15 amino acids.

The chain's CDR3 is CASRGTVGSTEAFF. The DNA for the CDR3 is TGTGCCAGCAGAGGGACGGTAGGTAGCACTGAAGCTTTCTTT. This chain links TRBV27 with TRBJ1-1, with TRBD1 as a possible D gene (5 bases). V gave up 6 bases and J gave up 4 bases, with 15 bases separating them. The length of the CDR3 is 14 residues. Germline CDR1 reads MNHEY; CDR2 reads SMNVEV (reference sequence).

The sample holds one count of this clone. The CDR3 is CASSQDGAGLANSYEQYF. In DNA form, the CDR3 reads TGCGCCAGCAGCCAAGATGGTGCGGGACTAGCCAACTCCTACGAGCAGTACTTC. The rearrangement links TRBV4-1 to TRBJ2-7; TRBD2 agrees at 9 bases. The length of the CDR3 is 18 residues. J gave up 0 bases and V 0 bases, and 9 bases lay outside the gene matches. Germline V gene sequence: CDR1 MGHRA, CDR2 YSYEKL.

The rearrangement uses TRBV9 and TRBJ1-3; D not certain. V was trimmed by 4 bases and J by 4 bases, leaving 3 bases between them. The CDR3 is 11 amino acids. CDR1 is SGDLS and CDR2 is YYNGEE in the germline V gene. The CDR3 region is CASSSGNTIYF. The DNA for the CDR3 is TGTGCCAGCAGCTCAGGAAACACCATATATTTT.

The chain recombines TRBV29-1 with TRBJ2-5; no definite D call. Trimming removed 5 bases at V and 5 bases at J, with 12 bases between. The length of the CDR3 is 12 residues. CDR1 is SQVTM, CDR2 ANQGSEA, per germline. The CDR3 nucleotides are TGCAGCGTTTATCAGGTCCGGGAGACCCAGTACTTC. It codes for CSVYQVRETQYF. Full variable domain (remainder filled in from reference TRBV29-1 and TRBJ2-5): SAVISQKPSRDICQRGTSLTIQCQVDSQVTMMFWYRQQPGQSLTLIATANQGSEATYESGFVIDKFPISRPNLTFSTLTVSNMSPEDSSIYLCSVYQVRETQYFGPGTRLLVL.

The chain combines TRBV21-1 with TRBJ2-7; the DNA was not used to check the table's D call, TRBD2. TRBV21-1 is designated a pseudogene. The CDR3 has 14 residues. CDR3: CASSTREWGYEQYF. CDR3 bases: TGTGCCAGCAGCACAAGGGAGTGGGGCTACGAGCAGTACTTC.

V usage is TRBV5-1 and J usage is TRBJ2-1; 13 nucleotides match TRBD2. The germline V gene encodes CDR1 SGHRS and CDR2 YFSETQ. The J segment lost 6 bases and the V segment lost 0 bases, leaving 6 bases of the junction unmatched. This CDR3 is 17 amino acids long. The DNA of the CDR3 is TGCGCCAGCAGCTTGGGGCGGAGGACTAGCGGGAGCAATGAGCAGTTCTTC. Protein sequence: CASSLGRRTSGSNEQFF.

This chain links TRBV6-6 with TRBJ2-3; no definite D call. V lost 1 base and J lost 0, with 5 bases in between. Per germline, CDR1 MNHNY and CDR2 SVGAGI (reference sequence). The length of the CDR3 is 14 residues. CDR3 nucleotides: TGTGCCAGCAGTTACTTGAGCAGCACAGATACGCAGTATTTT. Translated, it gives CASSYLSSTDTQYF.

This sequence joins TRBV18 and TRBJ2-5; D not certain. V was clipped by 1 base and J by 5 bases, with 2 bases between them. Germline V gene sequence: CDR1 KGHSH, CDR2 LQKENI. The length of the CDR3 is 11 residues. Here the CDR3 DNA reads TGTGCCAGCTCACCACGGGAGACCCAGTACTTC. This encodes CASSPRETQYF.

This clone was detected a few times. J is TRBJ1-2 and V is TRBV6-5; 9 nucleotides match TRBD1. V was pared by 1 base and J by 8 bases, with 2 bases of the junction left unmatched. Germline V lookup: CDR1 MNHEY, CDR2 SVGAGI. CDR3 length: 13 residues. This CDR3 reads CASSYYRGQGYTF. The CDR3 DNA sequence: TGTGCCAGCAGTTACTACAGGGGGCAAGGCTACACCTTC.

The rearrangement joins TRBV7-8 to TRBJ1-1, with D possibly matching TRBD1 (5 bases). Germline assignment: CDR1 SGHVS and CDR2 FQNEAQ. The CDR3 length is 15 residues. The germline V and J ends were trimmed by 0 bases and 1 base, with 9 bases remaining between them. The CDR3 DNA sequence: TGTGCCAGCAGCTTAGCAGCGGGGCCGAACACTGAAGCTTTCTTT. Protein: CASSLAAGPNTEAFF.

The rearrangement joins TRBV4-1 to TRBJ2-3; 8 bases are shared with TRBD2. This CDR3 is built from 15 residues. Per the germline V gene, CDR1 is MGHRA and CDR2 is YSYEKL. V dropped 4 bases and J dropped 3; count of bases not matched to a gene: 6. The CDR3: CASSPTAGVTDTQYF. The CDR3 nucleotides read TGCGCCAGCAGCCCTACAGCGGGAGTAACAGATACGCAGTATTTT.

This chain joins TRBV27 and TRBJ2-1; no clear D gene. Trimming pared 3 bases from V and 3 bases from J, leaving 6 bases between. The CDR3 extends over 13 amino acids. Germline V gene lookup returns CDR1 MNHEY and CDR2 SMNVEV (reference sequence). The CDR3 DNA reads TGTGCCAGCAGTTTTGGTGTCTACAATGAGCAGTTCTTC. Translating it yields CASSFGVYNEQFF.

This chain uses TRBV28 with TRBJ1-2; TRBD1 is a possible D gene (5 bases). Germline V CDR1 and CDR2: MDHEN, SYDVKM. Trimming took 3 bases from V and 8 from J, leaving 13 bases between them. The CDR3 is 13 residues long. The CDR3 DNA reads as TGTGCCAGCAGTTTTGAGGGGCAATCCGGCTACACCTTC. It yields the protein CASSFEGQSGYTF.

V is TRBV9 and J is TRBJ1-2; tentatively, D is TRBD1 (6 bases). The CDR3 contains 14 residues. The V and J ends lost 6 bases and 6 bases respectively, with 18 bases between them. Germline lookup yields CDR1 SGDLS and CDR2 YYNGEE. This CDR3 is CASTPGGAYDGYTF. In DNA, the CDR3 is TGTGCCAGCACACCCGGGGGCGCTTATGATGGCTACACCTTC. Complete variable domain (other parts from reference TRBV9 and TRBJ1-2): DSGVTQTPKHLITATGQRVTLRCSPRSGDLSVYWYQQSLDQGLQFLIQYYNGEERAKGNILERFSAQQFPDLHSELNLSSLELGDSALYFCASTPGGAYDGYTFGSGTRLTVV.

J is TRBJ2-2 and V is TRBV7-9; 8 nucleotides align to TRBD2. The germline V gene encodes CDR1 SEHNR and CDR2 FQNEAQ (reference sequence). V lost 3 bases and J lost 8; bases outside the gene matches: 8. This CDR3 comprises 15 residues. The CDR3 DNA sequence: TGTGCCAGCAGCTTTAGAAGCGGGGGCTTAGGGGAGCTGTTTTTT. Protein sequence: CASSFRSGGLGELFF.